This T cell receptor beta chain was recorded in a study of beta chain features in type 1 diabetes. Study findings and constraints: People with Type 1 diabetes carried modestly yet significantly shorter TCRB CDR3s in all four CD4+ subsets. Cells carrying high TCR expression could end up over-represented when cDNA is sequenced.

This clone was counted many times. Its antigen is unknown. The CDR3 spans 15 residues. Trimming left V 1 base short and J 0 bases short, with 9 bases between. Germline-derived CDR1 and CDR2 are MDHEN and SYDVKM. The authors sorted CD4+ naive, central memory, regulatory and stem cell-like memory cells via CD45RO/CCR7/CD25/CD127/CD95/CD27. The authors reverse transcribed all of the isolated RNA, so sequencing captured expressed TCRB transcripts. Sequenced by immunoSEQ multiplex PCR; TCRdb stores in-frame clones only, minus some. The sample consists of about 370,000 clones, 8.5% to 10% of them appearing once.

This TCR was recovered from a young man with type 1 diabetes. This chain uses TRBV28 with TRBJ1-1; D gene uncertain. Sequenced input: central memory CD4+ T cells from blood. The CDR3 region has the DNA TGTGCCAGCAGTTTATTCGGCATAATGAACACTGAAGCTTTCTTT. Translation gives CASSLFGIMNTEAFF.